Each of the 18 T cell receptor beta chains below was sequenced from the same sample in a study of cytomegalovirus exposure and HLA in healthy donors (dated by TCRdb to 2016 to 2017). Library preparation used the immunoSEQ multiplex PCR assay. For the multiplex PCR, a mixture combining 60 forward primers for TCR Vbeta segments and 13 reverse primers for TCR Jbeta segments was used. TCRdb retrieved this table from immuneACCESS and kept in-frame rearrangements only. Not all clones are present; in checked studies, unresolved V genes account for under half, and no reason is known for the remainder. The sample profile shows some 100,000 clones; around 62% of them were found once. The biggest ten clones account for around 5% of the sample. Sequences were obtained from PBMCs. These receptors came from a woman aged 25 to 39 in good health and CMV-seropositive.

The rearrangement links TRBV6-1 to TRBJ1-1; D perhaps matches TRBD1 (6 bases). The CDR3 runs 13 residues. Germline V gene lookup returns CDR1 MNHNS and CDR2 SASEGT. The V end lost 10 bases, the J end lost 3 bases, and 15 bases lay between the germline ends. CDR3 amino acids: CATPRTDYTEAFF. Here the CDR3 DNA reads TGTGCCACCCCTCGGACAGATTACACTGAAGCTTTCTTT.

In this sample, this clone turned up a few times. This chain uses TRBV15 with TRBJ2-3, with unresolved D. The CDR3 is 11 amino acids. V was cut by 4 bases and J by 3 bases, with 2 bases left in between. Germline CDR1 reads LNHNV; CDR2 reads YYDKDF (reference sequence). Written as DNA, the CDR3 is TGTGCCACCAGCATAACAGATACGCAGTATTTT. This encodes CATSITDTQYF.

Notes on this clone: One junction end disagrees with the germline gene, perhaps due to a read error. The CDR3 region has the DNA TGTTCCAGCAGCTTAGTGAGCCGCGGGCAGTACTTC. Protein product: CSSSLVSRGQYF. The chain uses TRBV7-9 and TRBJ2-7; no clear D. CDR3 size: 12 residues. Germline CDR1 reads SEHNR; CDR2 reads FQNEAQ (reference sequence).

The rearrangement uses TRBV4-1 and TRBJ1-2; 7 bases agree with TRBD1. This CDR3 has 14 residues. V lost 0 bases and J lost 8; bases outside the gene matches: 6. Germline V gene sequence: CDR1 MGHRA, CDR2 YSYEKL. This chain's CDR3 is CASSQEEGAWGYTF. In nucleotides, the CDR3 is TGCGCCAGCAGCCAAGAGGAGGGGGCGTGGGGCTACACCTTC.

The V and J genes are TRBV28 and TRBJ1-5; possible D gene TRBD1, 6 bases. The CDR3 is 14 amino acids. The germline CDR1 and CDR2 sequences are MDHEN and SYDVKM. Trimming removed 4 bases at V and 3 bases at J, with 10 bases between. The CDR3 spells CASSSGQPNQPQHF. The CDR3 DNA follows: TGTGCCAGCAGTTCCGGACAGCCCAATCAGCCCCAGCATTTT.

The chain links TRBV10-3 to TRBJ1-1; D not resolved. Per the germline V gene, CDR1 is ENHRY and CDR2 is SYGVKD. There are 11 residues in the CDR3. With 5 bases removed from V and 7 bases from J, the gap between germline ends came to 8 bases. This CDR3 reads CAISPVLEAFF. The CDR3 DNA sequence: TGTGCCATCAGTCCTGTCCTTGAAGCTTTCTTT.

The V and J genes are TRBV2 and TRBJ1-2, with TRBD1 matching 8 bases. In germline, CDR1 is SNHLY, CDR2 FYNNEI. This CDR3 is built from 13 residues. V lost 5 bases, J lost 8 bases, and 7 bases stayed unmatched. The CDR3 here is CASSPGTGVGYTF. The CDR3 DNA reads TGTGCCAGCAGTCCCGGGACAGGAGTGGGCTACACCTTC.

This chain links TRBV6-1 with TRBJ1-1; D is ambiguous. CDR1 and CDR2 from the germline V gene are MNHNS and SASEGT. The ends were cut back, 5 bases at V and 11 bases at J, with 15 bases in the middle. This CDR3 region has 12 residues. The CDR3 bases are TGTGCCAGCAGTACTCCCTCAAGTCCGGCTTTCTTT. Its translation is CASSTPSSPAFF.

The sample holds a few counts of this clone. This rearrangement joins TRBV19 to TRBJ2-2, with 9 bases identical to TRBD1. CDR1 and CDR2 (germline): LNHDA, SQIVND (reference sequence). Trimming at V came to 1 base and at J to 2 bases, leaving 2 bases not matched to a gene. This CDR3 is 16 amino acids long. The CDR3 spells CASSIGQGGNTGELFF. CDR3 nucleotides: TGTGCCAGTAGTATAGGACAGGGGGGAAACACCGGGGAGCTGTTTTTT.

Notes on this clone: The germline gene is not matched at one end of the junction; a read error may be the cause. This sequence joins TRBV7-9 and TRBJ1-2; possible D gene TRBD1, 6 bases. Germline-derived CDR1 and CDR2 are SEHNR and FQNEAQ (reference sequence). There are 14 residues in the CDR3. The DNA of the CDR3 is TGTTCCAGCACTAATCAGGGGTTGCAGGATGGCTACACCTTC. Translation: CSSTNQGLQDGYTF.

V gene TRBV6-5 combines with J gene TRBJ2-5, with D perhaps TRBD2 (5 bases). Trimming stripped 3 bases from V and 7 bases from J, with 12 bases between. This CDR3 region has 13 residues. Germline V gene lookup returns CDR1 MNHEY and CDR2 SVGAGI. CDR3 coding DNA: TGTGCCAGCAGTTATGGAGGCGGAGGGACCCAGTACTTC. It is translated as CASSYGGGGTQYF.

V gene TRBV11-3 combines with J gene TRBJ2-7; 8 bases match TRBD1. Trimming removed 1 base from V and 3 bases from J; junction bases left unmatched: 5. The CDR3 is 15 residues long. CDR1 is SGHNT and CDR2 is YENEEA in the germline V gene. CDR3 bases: TGTGCCAGCAGCTTAGGGCAGGGGGCGGACTACGAGCAGTACTTC. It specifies CASSLGQGADYEQYF.

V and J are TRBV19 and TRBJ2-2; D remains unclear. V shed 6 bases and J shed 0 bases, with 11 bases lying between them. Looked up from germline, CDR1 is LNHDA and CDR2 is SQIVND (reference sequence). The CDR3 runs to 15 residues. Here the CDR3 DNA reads TGTGCCAGTAGAGCCCTGATCGCGAACACCGGGGAGCTGTTTTTT. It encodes CASRALIANTGELFF. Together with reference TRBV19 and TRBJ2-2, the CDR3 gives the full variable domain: DGGITQSPKYLFRKEGQNVTLSCEQNLNHDAMYWYRQDPGQGLRLIYYSQIVNDFQKGDIAEGYSVSREKKESFPLTVTSAQKNPTAFYLCASRALIANTGELFFGEGSRLTVL.

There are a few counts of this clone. The CDR3 DNA sequence: TGCGCCAGCAGTGAATCGGGTGGTAGTGAAGCTTTCTTT. The encoded protein is CASSESGGSEAFF. The chain recombines TRBV10-1 with TRBJ1-1, with no clear D. The V end was cut by 3 bases, the J end by 7 bases, with 12 bases between. Germline CDR1 WNHNN, CDR2 SYGVQD (reference sequence). The CDR3 is 13 residues long.

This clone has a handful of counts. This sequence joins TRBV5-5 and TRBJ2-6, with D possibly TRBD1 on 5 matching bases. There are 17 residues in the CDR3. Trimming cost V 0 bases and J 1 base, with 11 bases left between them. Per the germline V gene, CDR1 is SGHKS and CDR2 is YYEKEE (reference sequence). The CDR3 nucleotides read TGTGCCAGCAGCTTGGAACATCCAGGGTCTGGGGCCAACGTCCTGACTTTC. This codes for CASSLEHPGSGANVLTF.

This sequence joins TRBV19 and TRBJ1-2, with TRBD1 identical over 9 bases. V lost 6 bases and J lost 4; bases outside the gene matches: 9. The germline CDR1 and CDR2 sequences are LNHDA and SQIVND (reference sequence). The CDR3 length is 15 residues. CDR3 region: CASSMTGTGLYGYTF. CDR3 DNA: TGTGCCAGTAGCATGACCGGGACAGGGCTCTATGGCTACACCTTC.

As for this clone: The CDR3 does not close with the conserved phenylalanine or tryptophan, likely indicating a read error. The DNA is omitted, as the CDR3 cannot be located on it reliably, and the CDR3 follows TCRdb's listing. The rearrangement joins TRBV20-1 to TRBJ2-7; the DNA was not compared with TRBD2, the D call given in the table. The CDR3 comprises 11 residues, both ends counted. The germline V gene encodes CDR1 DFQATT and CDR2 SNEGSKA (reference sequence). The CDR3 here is CSASPDGSPRI.

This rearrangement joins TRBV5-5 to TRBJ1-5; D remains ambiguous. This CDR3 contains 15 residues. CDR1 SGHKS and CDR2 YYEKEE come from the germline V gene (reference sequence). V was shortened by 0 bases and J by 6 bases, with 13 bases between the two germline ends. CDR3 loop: CASSLETGEGQPQHF. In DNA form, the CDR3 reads TGTGCCAGCAGCTTGGAGACTGGGGAGGGTCAGCCCCAGCATTTT.